The 5 T cell receptor beta chains listed next were all sequenced from one sample in a study of spatial heterogeneity in lung cancer. TCRdb ran MiXCR on the 5' RACE reads and lists one entry per CDR3 protein. This sample carries 3,000 to 4,000 distinct CDR3 sequences, roughly 5.2% of them seen once, and the ten largest clones take roughly 16%. Described time point: sample taken at primary tumor resection. Study-wide points: The number of expanded tumor alpha and beta chains correlated with mutation number.

Their antigens remain unidentified. The starting material was lung tumor tissue, obtained at surgery. Receptor source: a female donor with early-stage non-small cell lung cancer.

This clonotype is labeled medium-sized. The gene calls are TRBV6-1 and TRBJ2-3; D perhaps matches TRBD2 (6 bases). Germline CDR1 reads MNHNS; CDR2 reads SASEGT. V gave up 1 base and J gave up 0 bases, with 8 bases separating them. The CDR3 consists of 15 residues. This chain's CDR3 is CASSEVSGSTDTQYF. CDR3 nucleotide sequence: TGTGCCAGCAGTGAAGTGAGCGGGAGCACAGATACGCAGTATTTT.

This clonotype was seen repeatedly, ten times or more. Here the CDR3 DNA reads TGTGCCAGCAGCCGGGTTGAATCACCCCTCCACTTT. Protein sequence: CASSRVESPLHF. The chain combines TRBV7-9 with TRBJ1-6, with D uncertain. The germline gives CDR1 SEHNR, CDR2 FQNEAQ (reference sequence). V dropped 5 bases and J dropped 10 bases, with 9 bases sitting between them. The CDR3 has 12 residues.

This clonotype was found a few times. The rearrangement links TRBV2 to TRBJ1-3; D gene unclear. This CDR3 comprises 16 residues. In germline, CDR1 is SNHLY, CDR2 FYNNEI. V was clipped by 6 bases and J by 0 bases, with 15 bases between them. In DNA, the CDR3 is TGTGCCAGCAGGACTGGACTGCTATACTCTGGAAACACCATATATTTT. It codes for CASRTGLLYSGNTIYF.

This clonotype counts as medium-sized (0.01 to 0.1%). The V and J genes are TRBV12-3 or TRBV12-4 and TRBJ1-4, with 7 bases lining up with TRBD1. CDR3 length: 14 amino acids. V lost 7 bases and J lost 7; bases outside the gene matches: 9. The CDR3 here is CASTLTGTAEKLFF. The DNA for the CDR3 is TGTGCCAGCACCCTGACAGGGACAGCTGAAAAACTGTTTTTT.

The chain links TRBV18 to TRBJ1-2, with D tentatively TRBD1 (5 bases). Germline values: CDR1 KGHSH, CDR2 LQKENI. V lost 3 bases and J lost 4, with 15 bases in between. The CDR3 sequence is 15 residues long. CDR3 coding DNA: TGTGCCAGCTCACCCGGGAAACAGGTTATCTATGGCTACACCTTC. Translating gives CASSPGKQVIYGYTF.